The rows below give T cell receptor beta chains drawn from one sample of a study of post-analysis software for immune sequencing data. TCRdb independently ran MiXCR on the PCR reads; one entry per CDR3 protein. This sample carries a few hundred thousand distinct CDR3 sequences, around 40% of them seen once, and the ten largest clones take about 12%. The sample consisted of blood. These receptors were obtained from a girl between 10 and 17 years old with multiple sclerosis. Each CDR3 is given with its conserved first and last residue. Each record gives: D gene, clone size, CDR3 length, J gene, V gene, CDR3 protein, CDR3 DNA. D genes are given only for firm matches. The listing skips clone size in some rows; elsewhere it reads once, few, many or a size class.

d_call: -
clone_size: few
cdr3_length: 15
j_call: TRBJ2-7
v_call: TRBV27
cdr3_aa: CASSSPETYVREQYF
cdr3_nt: TGTGCCAGCAGTTCCCCGGAAACCTACGTAAGGGAGCAGTACTTC

d_call: -
clone_size: -
cdr3_length: 15
j_call: TRBJ1-2
v_call: TRBV28
cdr3_aa: CASTEMTHSYYGYTF
cdr3_nt: TGTGCCAGCACTGAGATGACTCACTCCTACTATGGCTACACCTTC

d_call: -
clone_size: -
cdr3_length: 13
j_call: TRBJ2-1
v_call: TRBV7-9
cdr3_aa: CASSTRDHNEQFF
cdr3_nt: TGTGCCAGCAGCACCCGGGACCACAATGAGCAGTTCTTC

d_call: TRBD1
clone_size: -
cdr3_length: 14
j_call: TRBJ2-7
v_call: TRBV5-1
cdr3_aa: CASSARQGCYEQYF
cdr3_nt: TGCGCCAGCAGCGCAAGACAGGGTTGCTACGAGCAGTACTTC

d_call: -
clone_size: -
cdr3_length: 13
j_call: TRBJ2-7
v_call: TRBV12-3/TRBV12-4
cdr3_aa: CASSRDSEYEQYF
cdr3_nt: TGTGCCAGCAGTCGGGACTCTGAATACGAGCAGTACTTC

d_call: -
clone_size: few
cdr3_length: 17
j_call: TRBJ2-1
v_call: TRBV4-1
cdr3_aa: CASSQYTHRLEGNEQFF
cdr3_nt: TGCGCCAGCAGCCAGTACACGCACCGTTTGGAAGGAAATGAGCAGTTCTTC

d_call: -
clone_size: -
cdr3_length: 11
j_call: TRBJ2-7
v_call: TRBV7-9
cdr3_aa: CASSSPGEQYF
cdr3_nt: TGTGCCAGCAGCTCCCCTGGCGAGCAGTACTTC

d_call: -
clone_size: few
cdr3_length: 13
j_call: TRBJ2-5
v_call: TRBV7-9
cdr3_aa: CASSRTGKETQYF
cdr3_nt: TGTGCCAGCAGCCGGACGGGTAAAGAGACCCAGTACTTC

d_call: -
clone_size: -
cdr3_length: 16
j_call: TRBJ2-2
v_call: TRBV7-3
cdr3_aa: CASSLFGGMISGELFF
cdr3_nt: TGTGCCAGCAGCTTATTTGGCGGGATGATATCCGGGGAGCTGTTTTTT

d_call: -
clone_size: few
cdr3_length: 13
j_call: TRBJ2-1
v_call: TRBV10-3
cdr3_aa: CAISASSYNEQFF
cdr3_nt: TGTGCCATCAGCGCGAGCTCCTACAATGAGCAGTTCTTC

d_call: -
clone_size: -
cdr3_length: 15
j_call: TRBJ1-1
v_call: TRBV2
cdr3_aa: CASSVSEGVNTEAFF
cdr3_nt: TGTGCCAGCAGTGTGTCAGAGGGGGTGAACACTGAAGCTTTCTTT

d_call: TRBD2
clone_size: many
cdr3_length: 15
j_call: TRBJ2-7
v_call: TRBV20-1
cdr3_aa: CSARPYGTTSYEQYF
cdr3_nt: TGCAGTGCTAGGCCCTACGGGACTACCTCCTACGAGCAGTACTTC

d_call: -
clone_size: -
cdr3_length: 13
j_call: TRBJ2-1
v_call: TRBV12-5
cdr3_aa: CASGLVGGHEQFF
cdr3_nt: TGTGCTAGTGGTTTGGTCGGGGGTCATGAGCAGTTCTTC

d_call: -
clone_size: -
cdr3_length: 13
j_call: TRBJ1-1
v_call: TRBV11-3
cdr3_aa: CASSARGGTEAFF
cdr3_nt: TGTGCCAGCAGCGCCAGGGGAGGCACTGAAGCTTTCTTT

d_call: TRBD1
clone_size: -
cdr3_length: 14
j_call: TRBJ2-1
v_call: TRBV12-5
cdr3_aa: CASGLDRGYNEQFF
cdr3_nt: TGTGCTAGTGGACTAGACAGGGGCTACAATGAGCAGTTCTTC

d_call: TRBD2
clone_size: -
cdr3_length: 19
j_call: TRBJ2-3
v_call: TRBV20-1
cdr3_aa: CSTSGRRLAGVGRTDTQYF
cdr3_nt: TGCAGTACTAGTGGACGCCGGCTAGCGGGAGTAGGAAGAACAGATACGCAGTATTTT

d_call: TRBD1
clone_size: -
cdr3_length: 13
j_call: TRBJ2-5
v_call: TRBV10-3
cdr3_aa: CATLTGGGETQYF
cdr3_nt: TGTGCCACCCTGACAGGGGGCGGAGAGACCCAGTACTTC

d_call: -
clone_size: few
cdr3_length: 13
j_call: TRBJ1-2
v_call: TRBV3-1
cdr3_aa: CASSQVMAHGYTF
cdr3_nt: TGTGCCAGCAGCCAAGTAATGGCCCATGGCTACACCTTC

d_call: -
clone_size: few
cdr3_length: 14
j_call: TRBJ2-1
v_call: TRBV6-6
cdr3_aa: CASRGGTRYNEQFF
cdr3_nt: TGTGCCAGCAGAGGGGGGACTCGCTACAATGAGCAGTTCTTC

d_call: -
clone_size: -
cdr3_length: 16
j_call: TRBJ2-1
v_call: TRBV7-9
cdr3_aa: CASSWADGSSYNEQFF
cdr3_nt: TGTGCCAGCAGCTGGGCTGACGGTAGCTCCTACAATGAGCAGTTCTTC

d_call: TRBD2
clone_size: few
cdr3_length: 15
j_call: TRBJ2-1
v_call: TRBV2
cdr3_aa: CASSGLAGRYNEQFF
cdr3_nt: TGTGCCAGCAGTGGGCTAGCGGGACGATACAATGAGCAGTTCTTC

d_call: -
clone_size: -
cdr3_length: 13
j_call: TRBJ2-1
v_call: TRBV12-3/TRBV12-4
cdr3_aa: CASSSIQGNEQFF
cdr3_nt: TGTGCCAGCAGTTCTATACAGGGCAATGAGCAGTTCTTC

d_call: -
clone_size: -
cdr3_length: 13
j_call: TRBJ1-2
v_call: TRBV28
cdr3_aa: CASFRKANYGYTF
cdr3_nt: TGTGCCAGCTTTCGGAAAGCTAACTATGGCTACACCTTC

d_call: -
clone_size: few
cdr3_length: 14
j_call: TRBJ2-3
v_call: TRBV6-5
cdr3_aa: CASSSDGGTDTQYF
cdr3_nt: TGTGCCAGCAGCTCCGATGGGGGCACAGATACGCAGTATTTT

d_call: TRBD1
clone_size: -
cdr3_length: 13
j_call: TRBJ2-5
v_call: TRBV20-1
cdr3_aa: CSARRGGRETQYF
cdr3_nt: TGCAGCGCTAGGAGAGGGGGCCGGGAGACCCAGTACTTC

d_call: -
clone_size: -
cdr3_length: 13
j_call: TRBJ1-4
v_call: TRBV4-3
cdr3_aa: CASSQEAREKLFF
cdr3_nt: TGCGCCAGCAGCCAAGAGGCGCGGGAAAAACTGTTTTTT

d_call: TRBD2
clone_size: -
cdr3_length: 15
j_call: TRBJ2-5
v_call: TRBV6-5
cdr3_aa: CASSYATSGLETQYF
cdr3_nt: TGTGCCAGCAGTTACGCGACTAGCGGGTTGGAGACCCAGTACTTC

d_call: -
clone_size: once
cdr3_length: 16
j_call: TRBJ2-7
v_call: TRBV7-9
cdr3_aa: CASSSLDGGPVYEQYF
cdr3_nt: TGTGCCAGCAGCTCCCTTGACGGGGGTCCCGTATACGAGCAGTACTTC

d_call: TRBD1
clone_size: -
cdr3_length: 17
j_call: TRBJ2-3
v_call: TRBV28
cdr3_aa: CASSSSDRGASTDTQYF
cdr3_nt: TGTGCCAGCAGTTCCTCAGACAGGGGGGCTAGCACAGATACGCAGTATTTT

d_call: TRBD1
clone_size: -
cdr3_length: 14
j_call: TRBJ1-1
v_call: TRBV7-2
cdr3_aa: CASSPSGGRTEAFF
cdr3_nt: TGTGCCAGCAGCCCGTCAGGGGGAAGGACTGAAGCTTTCTTT

d_call: -
clone_size: -
cdr3_length: 15
j_call: TRBJ1-2
v_call: TRBV11-2
cdr3_aa: CASSSLGSGPKTYTF
cdr3_nt: TGTGCCAGCAGCTCCCTTGGGTCGGGACCGAAGACCTACACCTTC

d_call: -
clone_size: -
cdr3_length: 14
j_call: TRBJ1-4
v_call: TRBV7-2
cdr3_aa: CASSLGTDNEKLFF
cdr3_nt: TGTGCCAGCAGCTTAGGGACAGATAATGAAAAACTGTTTTTT

d_call: TRBD1
clone_size: -
cdr3_length: 14
j_call: TRBJ1-2
v_call: TRBV7-8
cdr3_aa: CASSQDRGSDGYTF
cdr3_nt: TGTGCCAGCAGTCAGGACAGGGGGTCTGATGGCTACACCTTC

d_call: TRBD2
clone_size: few
cdr3_length: 14
j_call: TRBJ2-7
v_call: TRBV9
cdr3_aa: CASSVGSSGYEQYF
cdr3_nt: TGTGCCAGCAGCGTAGGGTCTAGCGGCTACGAGCAGTACTTC

d_call: -
clone_size: -
cdr3_length: 14
j_call: TRBJ1-4
v_call: TRBV5-1
cdr3_aa: CASSFLEANEKLFF
cdr3_nt: TGCGCCAGCAGCTTTTTGGAAGCTAATGAAAAACTGTTTTTT

d_call: -
clone_size: few
cdr3_length: 13
j_call: TRBJ2-7
v_call: TRBV7-2
cdr3_aa: CASSSYPTYEQYF
cdr3_nt: TGTGCCAGCAGCTCCTACCCGACCTACGAGCAGTACTTC

d_call: -
clone_size: -
cdr3_length: 16
j_call: TRBJ2-7
v_call: TRBV5-1
cdr3_aa: CASSPGETADSYEQYF
cdr3_nt: TGCGCCAGCAGCCCCGGGGAGACAGCCGATTCCTACGAGCAGTACTTC

d_call: TRBD2
clone_size: many
cdr3_length: 13
j_call: TRBJ2-7
v_call: TRBV20-1
cdr3_aa: CSARGLAGDEQYF
cdr3_nt: TGCAGTGCTAGGGGACTAGCGGGAGACGAGCAGTACTTC

d_call: -
clone_size: -
cdr3_length: 14
j_call: TRBJ2-7
v_call: TRBV20-1
cdr3_aa: CSCGGLESSYEQYF
cdr3_nt: TGCAGTTGTGGAGGGCTCGAGAGCTCCTACGAGCAGTACTTC

d_call: TRBD2
clone_size: few
cdr3_length: 15
j_call: TRBJ2-1
v_call: TRBV7-3
cdr3_aa: CASSPGLAGGHGQFF
cdr3_nt: TGTGCCAGCAGCCCCGGACTAGCGGGAGGGCACGGGCAGTTCTTC

d_call: -
clone_size: -
cdr3_length: 14
j_call: TRBJ1-2
v_call: TRBV4-1
cdr3_aa: CASSQEGTNYGYTF
cdr3_nt: TGCGCCAGCAGCCAAGAGGGGACTAACTATGGCTACACCTTC

d_call: -
clone_size: -
cdr3_length: 13
j_call: TRBJ2-7
v_call: TRBV7-9
cdr3_aa: CASSLLEGTEQYF
cdr3_nt: TGTGCCAGCAGCTTATTGGAGGGAACCGAGCAGTACTTC

d_call: TRBD2
clone_size: -
cdr3_length: 17
j_call: TRBJ2-1
v_call: TRBV5-1
cdr3_aa: CASSYTGLAGGPYEQFF
cdr3_nt: TGCGCCAGCAGCTACACTGGACTAGCGGGAGGGCCCTATGAGCAGTTCTTC

d_call: TRBD2
clone_size: -
cdr3_length: 14
j_call: TRBJ2-3
v_call: TRBV5-1
cdr3_aa: CASRTSGRTDTQYF
cdr3_nt: TGCGCCAGCCGAACTAGCGGGAGAACAGATACGCAGTATTTT

d_call: -
clone_size: many
cdr3_length: 13
j_call: TRBJ2-7
v_call: TRBV3-1
cdr3_aa: CASSQVNSYEQYF
cdr3_nt: TGTGCCAGCAGCCAAGTCAACTCCTACGAGCAGTACTTC

d_call: -
clone_size: -
cdr3_length: 15
j_call: TRBJ1-5
v_call: TRBV3-1
cdr3_aa: CASSQGTPSQQPQHF
cdr3_nt: TGTGCCAGCAGCCAAGGGACACCGTCCCAACAGCCCCAGCATTTT

d_call: TRBD1
clone_size: -
cdr3_length: 15
j_call: TRBJ2-5
v_call: TRBV4-3
cdr3_aa: CASSPWGTAQETQYF
cdr3_nt: TGCGCCAGCAGCCCATGGGGGACAGCCCAAGAGACCCAGTACTTC

d_call: -
clone_size: many
cdr3_length: 12
j_call: TRBJ2-5
v_call: TRBV28
cdr3_aa: CASSQLSETQYF
cdr3_nt: TGTGCCAGCAGTCAGCTCTCAGAGACCCAGTACTTC

d_call: -
clone_size: few
cdr3_length: 16
j_call: TRBJ1-2
v_call: TRBV27
cdr3_aa: CASSRKPGALTYGYTF
cdr3_nt: TGTGCCAGCAGTCGCAAACCCGGGGCCCTAACCTATGGCTACACCTTC

d_call: -
clone_size: -
cdr3_length: 13
j_call: TRBJ2-7
v_call: TRBV28
cdr3_aa: CASGPPDGREQYF
cdr3_nt: TGTGCCAGCGGCCCGCCGGATGGACGCGAGCAGTACTTC

d_call: TRBD2
clone_size: once
cdr3_length: 16
j_call: TRBJ2-1
v_call: TRBV20-1
cdr3_aa: CSARPFGSGISNEQFF
cdr3_nt: TGCAGTGCTAGGCCCTTCGGGAGCGGGATAAGTAATGAGCAGTTCTTC

d_call: -
clone_size: -
cdr3_length: 16
j_call: TRBJ2-1
v_call: TRBV27
cdr3_aa: CASSSAGTDSYNEQFF
cdr3_nt: TGTGCCAGCAGTTCGGCGGGGACGGACTCCTACAATGAGCAGTTCTTC

d_call: TRBD2
clone_size: -
cdr3_length: 14
j_call: TRBJ2-3
v_call: TRBV29-1
cdr3_aa: CSVALAGGPGTQYF
cdr3_nt: TGCAGCGTTGCTTTAGCGGGAGGGCCTGGTACGCAGTATTTT

d_call: -
clone_size: -
cdr3_length: 12
j_call: TRBJ2-7
v_call: TRBV29-1
cdr3_aa: CSNSGPTYEQYF
cdr3_nt: TGCAGCAATAGCGGCCCTACCTACGAGCAGTACTTC

d_call: -
clone_size: -
cdr3_length: 14
j_call: TRBJ2-6
v_call: TRBV10-3
cdr3_aa: CAISAGSGANVLTF
cdr3_nt: TGTGCCATCAGTGCAGGCTCTGGGGCCAACGTCCTGACTTTC

d_call: -
clone_size: few
cdr3_length: 13
j_call: TRBJ2-7
v_call: TRBV6-5
cdr3_aa: CASSYSGTYEQYF
cdr3_nt: TGTGCCAGCAGTTACTCGGGGACCTACGAGCAGTACTTC

d_call: -
clone_size: few
cdr3_length: 12
j_call: TRBJ2-4
v_call: TRBV7-2
cdr3_aa: CASSLGKNIQYF
cdr3_nt: TGTGCCAGCAGCCTTGGGAAAAACATTCAGTACTTC